This passage covers 17 T cell receptor beta chains from one sample sequenced in a study of cytomegalovirus exposure and HLA in healthy donors. PCR used 60 Vbeta primers and 13 Jbeta primers. Sequenced by immunoSEQ multiplex PCR; TCRdb stores in-frame clones only, minus some. Here the sample spans roughly 150,000 clones, about 80% being singletons. Sample: PBMCs. The receptors stem from a woman aged 40-49 years in good health and CMV-seronegative.

V gene TRBV19 combines with J gene TRBJ1-4; 11 bases map to TRBD1. This CDR3 region has 16 residues. V lost 6 bases to trimming and J lost 6 bases; unmatched junction nucleotides: 9. Looked up from germline, CDR1 is LNHDA and CDR2 is SQIVND (reference sequence). The CDR3 loop reads CASSRTGGVLDEKLFF. The CDR3, as DNA: TGTGCCAGTAGCCGGACAGGGGGCGTCTTAGATGAAAAACTGTTTTTT.

This clone has more than one count but fewer than ten. V and J are TRBV19 and TRBJ2-5; D might be TRBD1 (5 bases). The V gene's germline CDR1 is LNHDA and CDR2 SQIVND (reference sequence). This CDR3 is built from 13 residues. The V end was cut by 3 bases, the J end by 4 bases, with 9 bases between. CDR3 sequence reads: CASSIQGRETQYF. As DNA, the CDR3 is TGTGCCAGTAGTATCCAGGGTAGAGAGACCCAGTACTTC. Drawing the rest from reference TRBV19 and TRBJ2-5, the complete variable domain is DGGITQSPKYLFRKEGQNVTLSCEQNLNHDAMYWYRQDPGQGLRLIYYSQIVNDFQKGDIAEGYSVSREKKESFPLTVTSAQKNPTAFYLCASSIQGRETQYFGPGTRLLVL.

The rearrangement joins TRBV7-3 to TRBJ2-2; a weak D match, TRBD1 (6 bases). This CDR3 is built from 15 residues. The germline V gene encodes CDR1 SGHTA and CDR2 FQGTGA. Trimming pared 5 bases from V and 7 bases from J, leaving 17 bases between. The CDR3 here is CASSPRQGSVGELFF. The CDR3 DNA is TGTGCCAGCAGCCCAAGGCAGGGGTCAGTCGGGGAGCTGTTTTTT.

As DNA, the CDR3 is TGTGCCAGCAGCCCGACCCGGGGTTCCTACGAGCAGTACTTC. The encoded protein is CASSPTRGSYEQYF. The rearrangement links TRBV5-4 to TRBJ2-7; D perhaps matches TRBD2 (5 bases). This CDR3 region has 14 residues. Trimming cost V 4 bases and J 1 base, with 12 bases left between them. Germline V lookup: CDR1 SGHNT, CDR2 YYREEE (reference sequence).

There are a few counts of this clone. The rearrangement joins TRBV5-5 to TRBJ2-5; 7 nucleotides line up with TRBD2. The CDR3 contains 14 residues. V shed 3 bases, J shed 3 bases, and the junction held 5 bases outside the gene matches. CDR1 is SGHKS and CDR2 is YYEKEE in the germline V gene (reference sequence). CDR3 DNA: TGTGCCAGCAGCTCTGTAGGGAGGGAAGAGACCCAGTACTTC. It is translated as CASSSVGREETQYF.

The chain links TRBV7-2 to TRBJ2-7; tentative D call: TRBD1 (6 bases). The germline CDR1 and CDR2 sequences are SGHTA and FQGNSA. Trimming cost V 5 bases and J 2 bases, with 13 bases left between them. CDR3 length equals 14 residues. In DNA form, the CDR3 reads TGTGCCAGCAGCCCCAGGGGTGGACCCTACGAGCAGTACTTC. Translating gives CASSPRGGPYEQYF.

This chain uses TRBV6-5 with TRBJ2-7; possible D gene TRBD1, 5 bases. This CDR3 is 14 amino acids long. The V gene lost 0 bases and the J gene lost 7 bases, with 13 bases spanning the gap. Germline loops: CDR1 MNHEY, CDR2 SVGAGI. CDR3 loop: CASSYSKGPREQYF. The CDR3 region has the DNA TGTGCCAGCAGTTACTCGAAGGGGCCCAGGGAGCAGTACTTC.

The chain links TRBV11-3 to TRBJ1-2; D possibly corresponds to TRBD1 (6 bases). V lost 5 bases, J lost 0 bases, and 10 bases lay in between. CDR3 size: 14 residues. CDR1 and CDR2 (germline): SGHNT, YENEEA. CDR3: CASSQWTANYGYTF. The CDR3 DNA reads TGTGCCAGCAGCCAATGGACAGCTAACTATGGCTACACCTTC.

V gene TRBV15 combines with J gene TRBJ2-1; TRBD1 matches at 9 bases. Looked up from germline, CDR1 is LNHNV and CDR2 is YYDKDF (reference sequence). The CDR3 has 13 amino acids. V gave up 10 bases and J gave up 5 bases; unmatched junction bases: 6. DNA of the CDR3: TGTGCCATCGGGACAGGGAGGGACAATGAGCAGTTCTTC. It yields the protein CAIGTGRDNEQFF.

The rearrangement uses TRBV6-5 and TRBJ2-1, with 9 positions matching TRBD2. V shed 0 bases, J shed 8 bases, and the junction held 5 bases outside the gene matches. The CDR3 covers 15 residues. Looked up from germline, CDR1 is MNHEY and CDR2 is SVGAGI. The CDR3 reads CASSYSAGGDHEQFF. The CDR3 coding sequence is TGTGCCAGCAGTTACTCCGCGGGAGGGGACCATGAGCAGTTCTTC.

The V and J genes are TRBV18 and TRBJ1-4, with 11 bases aligning to TRBD1. There are 17 residues in the CDR3. Trimming took 3 bases from V and 5 from J; bases not matched to a gene: 8. Germline V gene data show CDR1 as KGHSH and CDR2 as LQKENI. Here the CDR3 reads CASSPGTGGLMNEKLFF. The CDR3, as DNA: TGTGCCAGCTCACCCGGGACAGGGGGACTGATGAATGAAAAACTGTTTTTT.

The chain employs TRBV7-9 and TRBJ2-2; TRBD1 aligns across 12 bases. With V trimmed by 5 bases and J by 7 bases, 5 bases remained unmatched. Per the germline V gene, CDR1 is SEHNR and CDR2 is FQNEAQ (reference sequence). The CDR3 covers 15 residues. CDR3 coding DNA: TGTGCCAGCAGCCAGGGACAGGGGGCTATCGGGGAGCTGTTTTTT. Translating it yields CASSQGQGAIGELFF. The complete variable domain, with remaining parts taken from reference TRBV7-9 and TRBJ2-2, reads DTGVSQNPRHKITKRGQNVTFRCDPISEHNRLYWYRQTLGQGPEFLTYFQNEAQLEKSRLLSDRFSAERPKGSFSTLEIQRTEQGDSAMYLCASSQGQGAIGELFFGEGSRLTVL.

J is TRBJ1-3 and V is TRBV27; D uncertain. This CDR3 has 15 residues. Deletions cut 0 bases from V and 0 bases from J, with 6 bases between. In germline, CDR1 is MNHEY, CDR2 SMNVEV (reference sequence). CDR3 DNA: TGTGCCAGCAGTTTATCTGCAGGCTCTGGAAACACCATATATTTT. Protein: CASSLSAGSGNTIYF.

This clone was seen only once. The chain recombines TRBV9 with TRBJ2-3, with 9 bases fitting TRBD2. The CDR3 has 15 residues. Trimming took 0 bases from V and 5 from J; bases not matched to a gene: 4. Per the germline V gene, CDR1 is SGDLS and CDR2 is YYNGEE. The CDR3 here is CASSVGPTSGDTQYF. DNA for the CDR3: TGTGCCAGCAGCGTAGGTCCGACTAGCGGAGATACGCAGTATTTT. Variable domain in full (rest from reference TRBV9 and TRBJ2-3): DSGVTQTPKHLITATGQRVTLRCSPRSGDLSVYWYQQSLDQGLQFLIQYYNGEERAKGNILERFSAQQFPDLHSELNLSSLELGDSALYFCASSVGPTSGDTQYFGPGTRLTVL.

The chain employs TRBV6-5 and TRBJ1-5; weak D call: TRBD1 (5 bases). The CDR3 runs 13 residues. Germline V CDR1 and CDR2: MNHEY, SVGAGI. The V end was cut by 6 bases, the J end by 2 bases, with 8 bases between. The CDR3 region has the DNA TGTGCCAGCAGCCTGACAGGCAATCAGCCCCAGCATTTT. It encodes CASSLTGNQPQHF.

The rearrangement links TRBV4-3 to TRBJ2-7; D is unclear. The CDR3 is made up of 14 amino acids. V was shortened by 3 bases and J by 3 bases, with 12 bases between the two germline ends. Germline CDR1 and CDR2: LGHNA and YSLEER. The CDR3: CASSHEVGHYEQYF. The CDR3 DNA sequence: TGCGCCAGCAGCCACGAGGTCGGTCACTACGAGCAGTACTTC.

Here the CDR3 reads CASSWYWGTGDEKLFF. Here the CDR3 DNA reads TGTGCCAGCAGCTGGTATTGGGGGACAGGGGATGAAAAACTGTTTTTT. This sequence joins TRBV5-6 and TRBJ1-4; 10 bases fit TRBD1. From germline, CDR1 is SGHDT and CDR2 YYEEEE. The V and J ends lost 3 bases and 6 bases, in that order; junction bases with no gene match: 8. The CDR3 extends over 16 amino acids.